This T cell receptor beta chain derives from a study of cytomegalovirus exposure and HLA in healthy donors. Findings and limits, study-wide: Most TCR sequences were seen very rarely across donors, but some public TCRs occurred in many. The study designated 164 TCR beta chains cytomegalovirus-associated. With later analysis, a missense DCLRE1C variant became linked to TCR beta V- and J-gene trimming.

13 Jbeta primers and 60 Vbeta primers were used for the PCR. Libraries were prepared by immunoSEQ multiplex PCR; TCRdb keeps only in-frame clonotypes and omits some of them. The sample lists roughly 290,000 clones, approximately 80% occurring once. Donors counted as nominally healthy when sampled, yet unrecorded immune exposures were likely. The V gene end was trimmed by 3 bases and the J gene end by 5 bases; junction bases not matched to a gene: 8. The CDR3 runs 14 residues. Germline CDR1 is SGHRS and CDR2 is YFSETQ. A note on this clone: The antigen remains undetermined.

This chain joins TRBV5-1 and TRBJ2-7; 7 nucleotides line up with TRBD2. This receptor was identified in a girl aged 2 to 10 in good health and CMV-seronegative. Sequencing used PBMCs. The CDR3 here is CASSWGGARNEQYF. As DNA, the CDR3 is TGCGCCAGCAGCTGGGGGGGAGCACGCAACGAGCAGTACTTC.